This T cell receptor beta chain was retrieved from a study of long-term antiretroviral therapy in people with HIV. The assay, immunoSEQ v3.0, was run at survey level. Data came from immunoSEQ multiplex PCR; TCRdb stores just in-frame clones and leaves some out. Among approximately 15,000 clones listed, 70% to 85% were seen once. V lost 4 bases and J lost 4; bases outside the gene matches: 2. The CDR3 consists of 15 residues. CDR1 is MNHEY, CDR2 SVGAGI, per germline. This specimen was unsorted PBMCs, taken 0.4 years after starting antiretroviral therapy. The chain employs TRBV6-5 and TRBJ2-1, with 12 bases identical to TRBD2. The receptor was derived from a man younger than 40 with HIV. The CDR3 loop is CASSFGLAGYNEQFF. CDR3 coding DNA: TGTGCCAGCAGTTTCGGACTAGCGGGGTACAATGAGCAGTTCTTC.